A single sample is the source of the 26 T cell receptor beta chains below, sequenced in a study of CD4 and CD8 cells across lung adenocarcinoma regions. MiXCR was run by TCRdb on the PCR reads, yielding one entry per CDR3 protein. The table records roughly 6,500 distinct CDR3 sequences, about 48% of them present only once. Sequenced material: CD8+ T cells from the center of a lung tumor. These receptor sequences come from a female donor with lung adenocarcinoma. The CD4 and CD8 labels of this study may be unreliable.

V usage is TRBV6-1 and J usage is TRBJ2-7; D not resolved. The CDR3 spans 16 residues. The V end lost 2 bases, the J end lost 2 bases, and 16 bases lay between the germline ends. Germline V gene data show CDR1 as MNHNS and CDR2 as SASEGT. DNA for the CDR3: TGTGCCAGCAGTGAATTGGGCAACAGTGTAGCCTACGAGCAGTACTTC. This translates into CASSELGNSVAYEQYF.

J is TRBJ2-5 and V is TRBV6-5; the D is unclear. The CDR3 has 15 amino acids. CDR1 MNHEY and CDR2 SVGAGI come from the germline V gene. Trimming left V 0 bases short and J 4 bases short, with 12 bases between. The CDR3 DNA follows: TGTGCCAGCAGTTACTCGATAGGTTCCTTAGAGACCCAGTACTTC. Its translation is CASSYSIGSLETQYF.

On this clonotype itself: Germline and junction disagree at one end, which may indicate a read error. The chain recombines TRBV6-1 with TRBJ2-1; D gene unclear. The V gene's germline CDR1 is MNHNS and CDR2 SASEGT. The CDR3 has 11 amino acids. The CDR3 DNA reads TGTGCCAGCAGTGAAGGAAGGGCCTGGAACTTC. This translates into CASSEGRAWNF.

The count of this clonotype is one. V is TRBV11-2 and J is TRBJ2-1; 10 nucleotides match TRBD2. Germline V CDR1 and CDR2: SGHAT, FQNNGV. J lost 5 bases, V lost 3 bases, and 13 bases had no gene match. CDR3 length: 18 residues. The CDR3 DNA follows: TGTGCCAGCAGCTTTACCTTTCTAGCGGGAGTCACCCACAATGAGCAGTTCTTC. As protein: CASSFTFLAGVTHNEQFF.

The chain combines TRBV19 with TRBJ2-1; D gene ambiguous. The CDR3 consists of 14 residues. V lost 4 bases and J lost 0, with 7 bases in between. Germline V gives CDR1 LNHDA, CDR2 SQIVND (reference sequence). CDR3 sequence: CASSTPYSYNEQFF. The CDR3 DNA follows: TGTGCCAGTAGTACACCTTACTCCTACAATGAGCAGTTCTTC.

The chain is built from TRBV7-2 and TRBJ2-3; no reliable D call. The DNA end is more similar to TRBJ2-7, so the J call may be wrong. Germline CDR1 and CDR2: SGHTA and FQGNSA. The CDR3 runs to 14 residues. The DNA of the CDR3 is TGTGCCGGCACCTGCGTAGGTGGCCCAGAGACGCAGTACTTC. Residues: CAGTCVGGPETQYF.

CDR3 nucleotide sequence: TGCGCCAGCAGTGCTCGCGGGAAAGAGACCCAGTACTTC. It specifies CASSARGKETQYF. This rearrangement joins TRBV10-2 to TRBJ2-5; a possible D gene is TRBD2 (6 bases). Germline V gene data show CDR1 as WSHSY and CDR2 as SAAADI. The CDR3 covers 13 residues. Trimming removed 4 bases at V and 3 bases at J, with 9 bases between.

CDR3 amino acids: CASSESGRQTIVYTF. The CDR3 nucleotides are TGTGCCAGCAGTGAATCGGGCCGGCAAACTATTGTCTACACCTTC. V gene TRBV25-1 combines with J gene TRBJ1-2, with D uncertain. V was cut by 1 base and J by 10 bases, with 19 bases left in between. CDR1 and CDR2 from the germline V gene are MGHDK and SYGVNS. This CDR3 has 15 amino acids.

This clonotype is medium-sized in the sample. CDR3 nucleotide sequence: TGTGCCATCAGTGAGTTAAGCCAGGCAGGGGGGTCCTACGAGCAGTACTTC. It is translated as CAISELSQAGGSYEQYF. This chain uses TRBV10-3 with TRBJ2-7; maybe TRBD1 (7 bases). The CDR3 is 17 amino acids. V gave up 1 base and J gave up 1 base, with 17 bases separating them. Germline assignment: CDR1 ENHRY and CDR2 SYGVKD.

By proportion, this clonotype is medium-sized. This chain links TRBV6-5 with TRBJ2-1; D is possibly TRBD2 (6 bases). Germline assignment: CDR1 MNHEY and CDR2 SVGAGI. The CDR3 has 11 residues. V was clipped by 7 bases and J by 11 bases, with 12 bases between them. DNA of the CDR3: TGTGCCAGCACTTCGGGGGTTCAGCAGTTCTTC. Its protein is CASTSGVQQFF.

The chain recombines TRBV9 with TRBJ2-1; D gene ambiguous. Trimming took off 0 bases at V and 1 base at J, with 11 bases between the two ends. The length of the CDR3 is 16 residues. CDR1 and CDR2 (germline): SGDLS, YYNGEE. In DNA form, the CDR3 reads TGTGCCAGCAGCGTAGACCATTTCGGGTCCTACAATGAGCAGTTCTTC. This encodes CASSVDHFGSYNEQFF.

The chain carries TRBV6-1 and TRBJ2-5; weak D call: TRBD1 (5 bases). V gave up 2 bases and J gave up 11 bases, with 6 bases separating them. Germline CDR1 reads MNHNS; CDR2 reads SASEGT. The CDR3 consists of 10 residues. The CDR3 protein is CASSERGQYF. In DNA, the CDR3 is TGTGCCAGCAGTGAAAGGGGACAGTACTTC.

Sample share makes this clonotype medium-sized (0.01 to 0.1%). This chain connects TRBV10-3 to TRBJ1-2; TRBD1 might be the D (5 bases). This CDR3 is built from 13 residues. V lost 2 bases and J 6 bases, leaving 10 bases between the germline ends. The germline V gene has CDR1 ENHRY and CDR2 SYGVKD. The CDR3 DNA reads TGTGCCATCAGTGAGAGCCAGGGAGATGGCTACACCTTC. This translates into CAISESQGDGYTF.

The sample holds a few counts of this clonotype. V usage is TRBV12-3 or TRBV12-4 and J usage is TRBJ1-2, with D unclear. The CDR3 is made up of 15 amino acids. V lost 1 base to trimming and J lost 4 bases, with 13 bases between them. The CDR3 DNA sequence: TGTGCCAGCAGTTTAGAGGGTGGATCGGGCTATGGCTACACCTTC. Translation gives CASSLEGGSGYGYTF.

This chain joins TRBV12-5 and TRBJ2-1; tentatively, D is TRBD2 (6 bases). The V end lost 7 bases, the J end lost 15 bases, and 25 bases lay between the germline ends. Germline V CDR1 and CDR2: LGHNT, FRNRAP. The CDR3 runs 14 residues. CDR3 nucleotide sequence: TGTGCTAGTGCCCCCGGGGGAGATCCCGGAGGGCTGTTCTTC. This translates into CASAPGGDPGGLFF.

The gene calls are TRBV6-1 and TRBJ2-5, with a possible D match to TRBD2 (5 bases). The CDR3 extends over 14 amino acids. CDR1 and CDR2 from the germline V gene are MNHNS and SASEGT. As DNA, the CDR3 is TGTGCGGGCAGCAGACGGGGTCTCTTAGACATCCAGTACTTC. Translated: CAGSRRGLLDIQYF.

This chain joins TRBV6-8 and TRBJ2-1; 8 bases match TRBD1. Near its end, the DNA agrees better with TRBJ2-7, so the J call may be wrong. The CDR3 consists of 14 residues. Per germline, CDR1 MNHGY and CDR2 SAAAGT. CDR3 region: CAVRGLRATDTQYF. As DNA, the CDR3 is TGTGCCGTCAGGGGGCTGCGGGCCACAGACACGCAGTACTTC.

This clonotype was counted only a few times. One junction end does not reproduce the germline sequence, and a read error may be involved. The J gene is TRBJ2-3, the V gene TRBV7-8; TRBD2 matches 8 bases. CDR3 length: 16 residues. CDR1 and CDR2 (germline): SGHVS, FQNEAQ. CDR3 sequence reads: CASSFLGRVAGKGEDF. DNA of the CDR3: TGTGCCAGCAGCTTCTTGGGAAGAGTAGCGGGGAAAGGGGAGGATTTT.

Concerning this clonotype: The junction does not match germline at one end; this may be a read error. This chain connects TRBV12-3 or TRBV12-4 to TRBJ2-3, with TRBD2 identical over 8 bases. The CDR3 loop spans 14 amino acids. The chain's CDR3 is CASRGGRDGDTQYF. The CDR3 DNA reads TGTGCCAGCCGCGGGGGGCGTGACGGAGATACCCAGTATTTT.

Many counts were recorded for this clonotype. A much larger clone differs from this one at a single base, so this may be a read error. The final CDR3 position lacks the conserved phenylalanine or tryptophan, pointing to a likely read error. This chain links TRBV10-3 with TRBJ2-1, with 9 bases aligning to TRBD2. CDR1 and CDR2 (germline): ENHRY, SYGVKD. Trimming took 4 bases from V and 13 from J; bases not matched to a gene: 11. CDR3 length: 14 residues. The CDR3 sequence: CAISGDSGTSSQFL. CDR3 nucleotides: TGTGCCATCAGTGGAGATTCCGGGACTAGCTCCCAGTTCTTA.

This chain uses TRBV12-3 or TRBV12-4 with TRBJ2-5, with no clear D. CDR3 length: 12 amino acids. Trimming took off 8 bases at V and 6 bases at J, with 13 bases between the two ends. CDR3 protein: CASGTHQQTQYF. The CDR3 coding sequence is TGTGCCAGCGGTACACATCAGCAGACCCAGTACTTC.

This clonotype is labeled large (0.1 to 1%). The V gene is TRBV11-3, the J gene TRBJ2-4; 11 nucleotides agree with TRBD1. The CDR3 runs to 13 residues. The ends lost 5 bases at V and 8 bases at J; junction bases unmatched: 2. From germline, CDR1 is SGHNT and CDR2 YENEEA. The CDR3 bases are TGTGCCAGCAGCCCGGGACAGGGGGACATTCAGTACTTC. This encodes CASSPGQGDIQYF. Combining the CDR3 with reference TRBV11-3 and TRBJ2-4 gives the whole variable domain EAGVVQSPRYKIIEKKQPVAFWCNPISGHNTLYWYLQNLGQGPELLIRYENEEAVDDSQLPKDRFSAERLKGVDSTLKIQPAELGDSAVYLCASSPGQGDIQYFGAGTRLSVL.

This clonotype was recorded a few times. The gene calls are TRBV7-8 and TRBJ2-3; no clear D. This CDR3 has 16 amino acids. Per germline, CDR1 SGHVS and CDR2 FQNEAQ. Trimming left V 0 bases short and J 0 bases short, with 10 bases between. The chain's CDR3 is CASSLARSTSTDTQYF. CDR3 in DNA: TGTGCCAGCAGCTTAGCCCGCAGCACTAGCACAGATACGCAGTATTTT.

The chain links TRBV7-2 to TRBJ2-1; 7 positions agree with TRBD2. Judging by the DNA end, TRBJ2-7 fits better; the J call may be wrong. CDR3 size: 12 residues. Germline V gene sequence: CDR1 SGHTA, CDR2 FQGNSA. In DNA form, the CDR3 reads TGTGCCAGCAGCGCCGCGGGGGAGGAGCAGTACTTC. Translated: CASSAAGEEQYF.

The table lists this clonotype with many counts. The chain has TRBV5-4 and TRBJ2-3; D might be TRBD1 or TRBD2, each matching 5 bases. V lost 1 base to trimming and J lost 6 bases, with 9 bases between them. Germline V gene sequence: CDR1 SGHNT, CDR2 YYREEE (reference sequence). The CDR3 consists of 13 residues. The CDR3 coding sequence is TGTGCCAGCAGCTTGCAAGGGGACGATACGCAGTATTTT. Its protein is CASSLQGDDTQYF.

V usage is TRBV4-1 and J usage is TRBJ2-3; the match to TRBD1 covers 12 bases. V shed 2 bases and J 0 bases; nucleotides not matched to a gene: 12. Germline assignment: CDR1 MGHRA and CDR2 YSYEKL. The CDR3 is made up of 20 amino acids. Written as DNA, the CDR3 is TGCGCCAGCAGCCAACCCCATTTGGGGACAGGGGGCGCTAGCACAGATACGCAGTATTTT. It codes for CASSQPHLGTGGASTDTQYF.